Below, 6 T cell receptor beta chains from the same sample are listed, as sequenced in a study of blood T cells in healthy people across ages. The second PCR ran about 7 to 12 cycles with a sample-barcoded 5' primer and J-beta primers. TCRdb reprocessed the 5' RACE reads via MiXCR and lists one record per CDR3 protein. The sample shows about 1.6 million distinct CDR3 sequences, 34% of them seen only once. The material sequenced was blood. The receptors come from a woman aged 30 to 39 in good health.

V is TRBV12-3 or TRBV12-4 and J is TRBJ1-2; D may be TRBD1 (5 bases). This CDR3 region has 15 residues. The V and J ends lost 1 base and 4 bases respectively, with 13 bases between them. The CDR3 here is CASSLDPGGGYGYTF. CDR3 bases: TGTGCCAGCAGTTTAGATCCTGGGGGTGGCTATGGCTACACCTTC.

This clonotype showed up many times. J is TRBJ2-1 and V is TRBV7-9; TRBD2 agrees at 8 bases. The CDR3 loop spans 15 amino acids. Germline V gene data show CDR1 as SEHNR and CDR2 as FQNEAQ (reference sequence). Unmatched junction bases numbered 8, after V lost 5 bases and J lost 5 bases. The CDR3 sequence is CASSPVGLVNNEQFF. The DNA of the CDR3 is TGTGCCAGCAGCCCAGTGGGACTAGTTAACAATGAGCAGTTCTTC.

This clonotype was seen a handful of times. The genes are TRBV27 and TRBJ2-3, with 10 bases fitting TRBD2. CDR3 size: 16 residues. J gave up 2 bases and V 5 bases, and 7 bases lay outside the gene matches. Germline values: CDR1 MNHEY, CDR2 SMNVEV (reference sequence). CDR3 sequence reads: CASSPQAGGPTDTQYF. CDR3 DNA: TGTGCCAGCAGTCCCCAAGCGGGAGGGCCCACAGATACGCAGTATTTT.

This clonotype appeared once. The gene calls are TRBV11-2 and TRBJ2-5; D is possibly TRBD2 (5 bases). The CDR3 runs 12 residues. Trimming removed 8 bases from V and 4 bases from J, with 11 bases in between. Germline lookup yields CDR1 SGHAT and CDR2 FQNNGV. The CDR3 sequence: CASGPRGETQYF. The CDR3 bases are TGTGCCAGCGGCCCTCGGGGAGAGACCCAGTACTTC.

This clonotype came up a few times. One end of the junction fails to match germline, which may point to a read error. V gene TRBV6-6 combines with J gene TRBJ2-2; TRBD2 is a possible D gene (6 bases). Per germline, CDR1 MNHNY and CDR2 SVGAGI (reference sequence). This CDR3 has 14 residues. The CDR3 spells CASGYSEGTGELFF. The DNA for the CDR3 is TGTGCCAGCGGTTACTCGGAGGGCACCGGGGAGCTGTTTTTT.

The gene calls are TRBV10-3 and TRBJ2-1; 8 nucleotides line up with TRBD2. CDR3 size: 15 residues. The germline CDR1 and CDR2 sequences are ENHRY and SYGVKD. V lost 4 bases, J lost 4 bases, and 6 bases stayed unmatched. The CDR3, as DNA: TGTGCCATCAGTGGCGCCGGGGGGGTTTACAATGAGCAGTTCTTC. Translated: CAISGAGGVYNEQFF.